The rows below give T cell receptor beta chains drawn from one sample of a study of CD8 T cells in ankylosing spondylitis. TCRdb recomputed calls from the 5' RACE reads with MiXCR, one row per CDR3 protein. This table holds approximately 300,000 distinct CDR3 sequences, roughly 20% found once. Sequenced: blood, either unsorted or a sorted T cell fraction (not recorded which). These receptors were collected from a male donor with ankylosing spondylitis or in good health (not recorded which). Both conserved end residues are part of each CDR3. Each record gives: V gene, J gene, D gene, clone size, CDR3 DNA, CDR3 protein. A D gene is named only where the DNA matches it firmly. Size is stated for part of the rows, as once, few or many counts, or as a class when the clone is expanded.

v_call: TRBV14
j_call: TRBJ2-1
d_call: .
clone_size: .
cdr3_nt: TGTGCCAGCAGCCAAGATGAAGGATGGATCTACAATGAGCAGTTCTTC
cdr3_aa: CASSQDEGWIYNEQFF

v_call: TRBV3-1
j_call: TRBJ1-6
d_call: TRBD1
clone_size: .
cdr3_nt: TGTGCCAGCAGCCAGTCAGGGGGAAGGGATAATTCACCCCTCCACTTT
cdr3_aa: CASSQSGGRDNSPLHF

v_call: TRBV6-4
j_call: TRBJ2-3
d_call: .
clone_size: .
cdr3_nt: TGTGCCAGCAGTCGGCAGGGGTTCGATACGCAGTATTTT
cdr3_aa: CASSRQGFDTQYF

v_call: TRBV5-1
j_call: TRBJ2-1
d_call: .
clone_size: .
cdr3_nt: TGCGCCAGCAGCTTATCACACGGGAGCTCCTACAATGAGCAGTTCTTC
cdr3_aa: CASSLSHGSSYNEQFF

v_call: TRBV10-3
j_call: TRBJ1-2
d_call: .
clone_size: .
cdr3_nt: TGTGCCATCAGCGCGGACCTGACTAACTATGGCTACACCTTC
cdr3_aa: CAISADLTNYGYTF

v_call: TRBV5-1
j_call: TRBJ2-5
d_call: .
clone_size: .
cdr3_nt: TGCGCCAGCAGCTTGGTTCCAGGGAGATTAAAGAAAGAGACCCAGTACTTC
cdr3_aa: CASSLVPGRLKKETQYF

v_call: TRBV5-1
j_call: TRBJ2-3
d_call: TRBD2
clone_size: many
cdr3_nt: TGCGCCAGCAGAGCTAGCGGGGTCGAGGATACGCAGTATTTT
cdr3_aa: CASRASGVEDTQYF

v_call: TRBV12-3/TRBV12-4
j_call: TRBJ1-5
d_call: TRBD1
clone_size: .
cdr3_nt: TGTGCCAGCAGTCCCGGGACAGTGAATCAGCCCCAGCATTTT
cdr3_aa: CASSPGTVNQPQHF

v_call: TRBV12-3/TRBV12-4
j_call: TRBJ2-3
d_call: .
clone_size: many
cdr3_nt: TGTGCCAGCAGTTTGGGACAAACAGATACGCAGTATTTT
cdr3_aa: CASSLGQTDTQYF

v_call: TRBV24-1
j_call: TRBJ2-3
d_call: TRBD1
clone_size: many
cdr3_nt: TGTGCCACCAGTGTCGGACAGGGGGCAACAGATACGCAGTATTTT
cdr3_aa: CATSVGQGATDTQYF

v_call: TRBV5-1
j_call: TRBJ2-1
d_call: TRBD1
clone_size: .
cdr3_nt: TGCGCCAGCAGCCCCCAAGGGGGCGATTGGAATGAGCAGTTCTTC
cdr3_aa: CASSPQGGDWNEQFF

v_call: TRBV29-1
j_call: TRBJ2-5
d_call: TRBD1
clone_size: many
cdr3_nt: TGCAGCGCCTCGGACAGGGCTCTCCAAGAGACCCAGTACTTC
cdr3_aa: CSASDRALQETQYF

v_call: TRBV11-2
j_call: TRBJ1-6
d_call: .
clone_size: .
cdr3_nt: TGTGCCAGCAGCTTAAATGGGCAGTCCAATTCACCCCTCCACTTT
cdr3_aa: CASSLNGQSNSPLHF

v_call: TRBV12-3/TRBV12-4
j_call: TRBJ1-4
d_call: .
clone_size: few
cdr3_nt: TGTGCCAGCAGTCCAAGGGGGAACGCTAATGAAAAACTGTTTTTT
cdr3_aa: CASSPRGNANEKLFF

v_call: TRBV5-6
j_call: TRBJ2-5
d_call: TRBD2
clone_size: .
cdr3_nt: TGTGCCAGCAGCTTAGCCTCGGGGACTAGCGGGACGGAGACCCAGTACTTC
cdr3_aa: CASSLASGTSGTETQYF

v_call: TRBV7-8
j_call: TRBJ1-1
d_call: TRBD1
clone_size: few
cdr3_nt: TGTGCCAGCCCCGACAGGGGGAACACTGAAGCTTTCTTT
cdr3_aa: CASPDRGNTEAFF

v_call: TRBV6-5
j_call: TRBJ2-3
d_call: TRBD1
clone_size: few
cdr3_nt: TGTGCCAGCAGTTACCCTCCGGGACAGGGTGCGGATACGCAGTATTTT
cdr3_aa: CASSYPPGQGADTQYF

v_call: TRBV7-8
j_call: TRBJ1-5
d_call: .
clone_size: .
cdr3_nt: TGTGCCAGCAGCTTCGGACAGCATCAGCCCCAGCATTTT
cdr3_aa: CASSFGQHQPQHF

v_call: TRBV5-1
j_call: TRBJ2-3
d_call: TRBD2
clone_size: many
cdr3_nt: TGCGCCAGCAGCTTCCGACTAGCGGGAGACGATACGCAGTATTTT
cdr3_aa: CASSFRLAGDDTQYF

v_call: TRBV5-1
j_call: TRBJ2-1
d_call: .
clone_size: .
cdr3_nt: TGCGCCAGCAGTTACGGGACCACAGACCCCAATGAGCAGTTCTTC
cdr3_aa: CASSYGTTDPNEQFF

v_call: TRBV15
j_call: TRBJ2-1
d_call: .
clone_size: .
cdr3_nt: TGTGCCACCAGAGGAGATCCAGGGTCTGAGCAGTTCTTC
cdr3_aa: CATRGDPGSEQFF

v_call: TRBV20-1
j_call: TRBJ2-3
d_call: TRBD1
clone_size: many
cdr3_nt: TGCAGTGCTGAGGGGGCACAGGGGGCGAGCACAGATACGCAGTATTTT
cdr3_aa: CSAEGAQGASTDTQYF

v_call: TRBV6-5
j_call: TRBJ1-1
d_call: .
clone_size: .
cdr3_nt: TGTGCCAGCAGTTACAGTCTCCCGGGGGACACTGAAGCTTTCTTT
cdr3_aa: CASSYSLPGDTEAFF

v_call: TRBV5-1
j_call: TRBJ1-1
d_call: .
clone_size: .
cdr3_nt: TGCGCCAGCAGCCCTGAGGTAAACACTGAAGCTTTCTTT
cdr3_aa: CASSPEVNTEAFF

v_call: TRBV7-2
j_call: TRBJ2-3
d_call: .
clone_size: .
cdr3_nt: TGTGCCAGCAGCTTAGGGCTAGCCGTTCAAGATACGCAGTATTTT
cdr3_aa: CASSLGLAVQDTQYF

v_call: TRBV5-1
j_call: TRBJ1-2
d_call: .
clone_size: .
cdr3_nt: TGCGTCAGCACCACCGACATACCCTCAGTCTATGGCTACACCTTC
cdr3_aa: CVSTTDIPSVYGYTF

v_call: TRBV29-1
j_call: TRBJ2-3
d_call: .
clone_size: few
cdr3_nt: TGCAGCGGTGCGACCCGGACTGCCACAGATACGCAGTATTTT
cdr3_aa: CSGATRTATDTQYF

v_call: TRBV5-1
j_call: TRBJ2-1
d_call: TRBD2
clone_size: .
cdr3_nt: TGCGCCAGCAGCTTACTAGCGGGGGTTTCCTACAATGAGCAGTTCTTC
cdr3_aa: CASSLLAGVSYNEQFF

v_call: TRBV6-5
j_call: TRBJ1-6
d_call: TRBD1
clone_size: .
cdr3_nt: TGTGCCAGCAGTAACAGGGGGACAGGGGGAGATAATTCACCCCTCCACTTT
cdr3_aa: CASSNRGTGGDNSPLHF

v_call: TRBV6-1
j_call: TRBJ1-2
d_call: .
clone_size: .
cdr3_nt: TGTGCCAGCAGTCTGCGACAGGTTGGAGGCTACACCTTC
cdr3_aa: CASSLRQVGGYTF

v_call: TRBV5-1
j_call: TRBJ1-6
d_call: TRBD1
clone_size: few
cdr3_nt: TGCGCCAGCAGCCAGGACAGGGACTCACCCCTCCACTTT
cdr3_aa: CASSQDRDSPLHF

v_call: TRBV20-1
j_call: TRBJ2-3
d_call: .
clone_size: few
cdr3_nt: TGCAGTGCTAGAGATCCCCCAGATACGCAGTATTTT
cdr3_aa: CSARDPPDTQYF

v_call: TRBV28
j_call: TRBJ2-2
d_call: .
clone_size: once
cdr3_nt: TGTGCCAGCAGTTTATCGGGACCGCGCACCGGGGAGCTGTTTTTT
cdr3_aa: CASSLSGPRTGELFF

v_call: TRBV24-1
j_call: TRBJ2-2
d_call: .
clone_size: .
cdr3_nt: TGTGCCACCAGTGGTCGACGACTGGCGGCGAACACCGGGGAGCTGTTTTTT
cdr3_aa: CATSGRRLAANTGELFF

v_call: TRBV9
j_call: TRBJ2-1
d_call: .
clone_size: many
cdr3_nt: TGTGCCAGCAGCGCCGGTGGAGAGCAGTTCTTC
cdr3_aa: CASSAGGEQFF

v_call: TRBV3-1
j_call: TRBJ1-1
d_call: .
clone_size: .
cdr3_nt: TGTGCCAGCAGCCAACTGAGGGGGAACACTGAAGCTTTCTTT
cdr3_aa: CASSQLRGNTEAFF

v_call: TRBV20-1
j_call: TRBJ2-2
d_call: TRBD2
clone_size: .
cdr3_nt: TGCAGTGCTAGCCCGGTAGCGGGGGGAGCCGGGGAGCTGTTTTTT
cdr3_aa: CSASPVAGGAGELFF

v_call: TRBV12-3/TRBV12-4
j_call: TRBJ1-1
d_call: .
clone_size: .
cdr3_nt: TGTGCCAACAGTTTCGGGCTCACTGAAGCTTTCTTT
cdr3_aa: CANSFGLTEAFF

v_call: TRBV27
j_call: TRBJ2-1
d_call: .
clone_size: few
cdr3_nt: TGTGCCAGCAGTCCTAGGTCTGCCTATGAGCAGTTCTTC
cdr3_aa: CASSPRSAYEQFF

v_call: TRBV5-1
j_call: TRBJ2-1
d_call: .
clone_size: many
cdr3_nt: TGCGCCAGCAGCGCGGTAGGGGAGTGGGAGCAGTTCTTC
cdr3_aa: CASSAVGEWEQFF

v_call: TRBV28
j_call: TRBJ2-3
d_call: TRBD2
clone_size: .
cdr3_nt: TGTGCCAGCAGTCGACTAGCGGAGAGTCACACAGATACGCAGTATTTT
cdr3_aa: CASSRLAESHTDTQYF

v_call: TRBV30
j_call: TRBJ2-6
d_call: .
clone_size: .
cdr3_nt: TGTGCCTGCCCCGGAAAGTCTGGGGCCAACGTCCTGACTTTC
cdr3_aa: CACPGKSGANVLTF

v_call: TRBV7-8
j_call: TRBJ2-6
d_call: .
clone_size: few
cdr3_nt: TGTGCCAGCAGTGGGTCCCGTGGGGCCAACGTCCTGACTTTC
cdr3_aa: CASSGSRGANVLTF

v_call: TRBV14
j_call: TRBJ1-3
d_call: .
clone_size: .
cdr3_nt: TGTGCCAGCAGCGAACAGCCTGGAAACACCATATATTTT
cdr3_aa: CASSEQPGNTIYF

v_call: TRBV6-1
j_call: TRBJ2-5
d_call: .
clone_size: .
cdr3_nt: TGTGCCAGCAGAACAGGAGTGGGGACCCAGTACTTC
cdr3_aa: CASRTGVGTQYF

v_call: TRBV9
j_call: TRBJ1-2
d_call: .
clone_size: few
cdr3_nt: TGTGCCAGCAGCCCGACGTTTAGACGATATGGCTACACCTTC
cdr3_aa: CASSPTFRRYGYTF

v_call: TRBV7-2
j_call: TRBJ1-1
d_call: TRBD1
clone_size: few
cdr3_nt: TGTGCCAGCAGCTCGGCCGGGACAGCAACGGCTTTCTTT
cdr3_aa: CASSSAGTATAFF

v_call: TRBV12-3/TRBV12-4
j_call: TRBJ1-5
d_call: .
clone_size: .
cdr3_nt: TGTACCAGCAGGGGACCGATAAATCAGCCCCAGCATTTT
cdr3_aa: CTSRGPINQPQHF

v_call: TRBV10-3
j_call: TRBJ2-1
d_call: .
clone_size: .
cdr3_nt: TGTGCCATCGCTCGGGACGGGGCGTTGCATGAGCAGTTCTTC
cdr3_aa: CAIARDGALHEQFF

v_call: TRBV10-2
j_call: TRBJ2-1
d_call: TRBD2
clone_size: .
cdr3_nt: TGCGCCAGCAGTGAGTCGTGGGGCGGGAGGGCCTACAATGAGCAGTTCTTC
cdr3_aa: CASSESWGGRAYNEQFF

v_call: TRBV29-1
j_call: TRBJ1-4
d_call: .
clone_size: few
cdr3_nt: TGCAGCGTTACGGTTGCGAATGAAAAACTGTTTTTT
cdr3_aa: CSVTVANEKLFF

v_call: TRBV30
j_call: TRBJ2-1
d_call: .
clone_size: .
cdr3_nt: TGTGCCTGGAGGGCCGGGAACTACAATGAGCAGTTCTTC
cdr3_aa: CAWRAGNYNEQFF

v_call: TRBV5-1
j_call: TRBJ2-3
d_call: .
clone_size: .
cdr3_nt: TGCGCCAGCAGCCAGGACGAGGCGACGCAGTATTTT
cdr3_aa: CASSQDEATQYF

v_call: TRBV5-1
j_call: TRBJ1-2
d_call: TRBD1
clone_size: few
cdr3_nt: TGCGCCAGCAGCTTGACGACAGGGAACCCCTATGGCTACACCTTC
cdr3_aa: CASSLTTGNPYGYTF

v_call: TRBV7-3
j_call: TRBJ2-2
d_call: .
clone_size: once
cdr3_nt: TGTGCCAGCAAGCGATCCCCGGGCACCGGGGCGCTGTTTTTT
cdr3_aa: CASKRSPGTGALFF